The next 3 T cell receptor beta chains were all read from a single sample in a study of shared clonotypes between healthy human individuals. Measured with immunoSEQ multiplex PCR; TCRdb has only the in-frame clones, and not every one. The profile covers some 2,000,000 clones, with about 95% appearing a single time and more than 0.95% taken by the ten largest. Naive CD8 cells comprised CD45RO-negative, CCR7-positively selected cells, excluding terminally differentiated effector memory CD45RA+ cells. The sequencing sample was made of naive CD8+ T cells sorted from blood. All receptors derive from a man between 18 and 35 years old in good health.

V gene TRBV20-1 combines with J gene TRBJ2-5; D is undetermined. The CDR3 runs 11 residues. Germline CDR1 and CDR2: DFQATT and SNEGSKA (reference sequence). The V end was cut by 7 bases, the J end by 5 bases, with 11 bases between. As DNA, the CDR3 is TGCAGTGACCCGACGTCGGAGACCCAGTACTTC. Its translation is CSDPTSETQYF.

The chain employs TRBV4-3 and TRBJ2-7; 11 bases are shared with TRBD2. Per the germline V gene, CDR1 is LGHNA and CDR2 is YSLEER. The junction had 3 bases not matched to a gene; V was cut back by 1 base and J by 4 bases. CDR3 length: 15 residues. CDR3 loop: CASSQAGTSGYEQYF. The CDR3 nucleotides are TGCGCCAGCAGCCAAGCCGGGACTAGCGGATACGAGCAGTACTTC.

The rearrangement joins TRBV7-2 to TRBJ2-7; 7 bases align to TRBD2. J lost 3 bases, V lost 1 base, and 3 bases had no gene match. The CDR3 extends over 14 amino acids. CDR1 SGHTA and CDR2 FQGNSA come from the germline V gene. The CDR3 protein is CASSLEGGSYEQYF. In DNA form, the CDR3 reads TGTGCCAGCAGCTTAGAGGGAGGGAGCTACGAGCAGTACTTC.